Given below is one TCR beta chain in context. PCR was performed using 60 Vbeta and 13 Jbeta primers. The repertoire was sequenced with immunoSEQ multiplex PCR; TCRdb's copy has only in-frame clones and lacks some. The ten most abundant clones cover 9% to 15% of a sample with roughly 54,000 clones. The sample belongs to a study of cytomegalovirus exposure and HLA in healthy donors. Germline V gene sequence: CDR1 MNHEY, CDR2 SVGAGI. CDR3 length equals 13 residues. V shed 6 bases, J shed 9 bases, and the junction held 10 bases outside the gene matches. The source is a woman in her twenties or thirties in good health and CMV-seropositive. The rearrangement joins TRBV6-5 to TRBJ2-7; TRBD1 aligns across 8 bases. Specimen: PBMCs. The CDR3 loop is CASRRGQDAGQYF. For the CDR3, the DNA is TGTGCCAGCAGAAGGGGACAGGACGCCGGGCAGTACTTC.